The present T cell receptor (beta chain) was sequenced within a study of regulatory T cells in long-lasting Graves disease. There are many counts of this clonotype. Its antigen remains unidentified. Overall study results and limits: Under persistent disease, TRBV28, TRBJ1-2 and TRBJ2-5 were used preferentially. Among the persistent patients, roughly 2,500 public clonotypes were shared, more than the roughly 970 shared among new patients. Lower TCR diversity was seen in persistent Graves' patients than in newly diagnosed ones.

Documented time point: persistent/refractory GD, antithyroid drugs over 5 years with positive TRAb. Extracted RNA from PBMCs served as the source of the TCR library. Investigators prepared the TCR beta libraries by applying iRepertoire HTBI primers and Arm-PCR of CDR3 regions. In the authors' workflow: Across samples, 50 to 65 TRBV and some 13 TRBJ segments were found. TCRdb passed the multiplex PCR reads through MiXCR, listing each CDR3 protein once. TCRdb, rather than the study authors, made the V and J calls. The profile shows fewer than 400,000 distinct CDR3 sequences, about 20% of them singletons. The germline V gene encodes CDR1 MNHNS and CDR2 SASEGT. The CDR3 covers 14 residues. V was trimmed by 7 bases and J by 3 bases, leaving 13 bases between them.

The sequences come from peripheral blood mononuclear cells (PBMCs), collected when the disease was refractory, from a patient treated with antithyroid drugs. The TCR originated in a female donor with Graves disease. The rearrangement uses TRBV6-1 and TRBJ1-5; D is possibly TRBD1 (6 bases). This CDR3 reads CASTSDRFNQPQHF. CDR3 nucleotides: TGTGCCAGCACTTCTGACAGGTTCAATCAGCCCCAGCATTTT.